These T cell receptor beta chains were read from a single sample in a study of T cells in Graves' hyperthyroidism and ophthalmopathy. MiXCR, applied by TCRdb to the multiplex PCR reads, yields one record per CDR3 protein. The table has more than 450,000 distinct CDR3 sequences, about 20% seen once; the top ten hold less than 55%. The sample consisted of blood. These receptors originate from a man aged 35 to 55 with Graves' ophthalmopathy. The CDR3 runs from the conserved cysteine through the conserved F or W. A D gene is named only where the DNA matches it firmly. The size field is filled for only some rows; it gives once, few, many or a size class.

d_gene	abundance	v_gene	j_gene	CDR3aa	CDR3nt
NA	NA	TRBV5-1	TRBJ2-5	CASSQGNQETQYF	TGCGCCAGCAGCCAGGGAAACCAAGAGACCCAGTACTTC
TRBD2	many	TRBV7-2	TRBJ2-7	CASTVSGRATGKFFNEQYF	TGTGCCAGCACTGTTAGCGGGAGGGCCACCGGAAAGTTTTTCAACGAGCAGTACTTC
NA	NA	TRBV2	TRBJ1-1	CASTTGTANTEAFF	TGTGCCAGCACCACCGGGACGGCGAACACTGAAGCTTTCTTT
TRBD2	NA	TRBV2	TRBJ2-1	CATQSERGAYNEQFF	TGTGCCACCCAATCGGAGCGGGGGGCTTACAATGAGCAGTTCTTC
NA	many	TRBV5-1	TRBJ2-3	CASSLSPGVTDTQYF	TGTGCCAGCAGCTTAAGTCCGGGAGTCACAGATACGCAGTATTTT
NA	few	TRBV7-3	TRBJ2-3	CASSLSSASPTQYF	TGTGCCAGCAGCTTATCCTCGGCTAGTCCTACGCAGTATTTT
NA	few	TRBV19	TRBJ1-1	CASINTPAGNTEAFF	TGTGCCAGTATTAATACCCCGGCAGGGAACACTGAAGCTTTCTTT
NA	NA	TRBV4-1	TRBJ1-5	CASSQVTLGQPQHF	TGCGCCAGCAGCCAAGTGACGCTTGGACAGCCCCAGCATTTT
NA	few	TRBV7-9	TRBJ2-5	CASSLTWGEETQYF	TGTGCCAGCAGCCTTACTTGGGGTGAAGAGACCCAGTACTTC
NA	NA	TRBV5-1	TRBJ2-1	CASSGAGPNEQFF	TGCGCCAGCAGCGGGGCCGGGCCCAATGAGCAGTTCTTC
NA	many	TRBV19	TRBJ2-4	CASSIKGVGNIQYF	TGTGCCAGTAGTATAAAGGGGGTAGGCAACATTCAGTACTTC
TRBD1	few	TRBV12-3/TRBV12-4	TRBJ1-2	CASSLAIGQGAQYGYTF	TGTGCCAGCAGTTTAGCGATCGGGCAGGGGGCGCAGTATGGCTACACCTTC
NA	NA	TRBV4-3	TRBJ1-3	CASSQDSGAGGNTIYF	TGCGCCAGCAGCCAAGATAGCGGGGCGGGTGGAAACACCATATATTTT
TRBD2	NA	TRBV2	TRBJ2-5	CASRVLAGMGETQYF	TGTGCCAGCAGGGTACTAGCGGGCATGGGAGAGACCCAGTACTTC
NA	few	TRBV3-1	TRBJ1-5	CASSQVGDQPQHF	TGTGCCAGCAGCCAAGTCGGGGATCAGCCCCAGCATTTT
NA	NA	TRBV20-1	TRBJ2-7	CSARERRVEQYF	TGCAGTGCTAGAGAACGCAGGGTCGAGCAGTACTTC
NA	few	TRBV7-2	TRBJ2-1	CASSRRGQSYNEQFF	TGTGCCAGCAGCCGGAGGGGGCAGTCCTACAATGAGCAGTTCTTC
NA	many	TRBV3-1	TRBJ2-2	CASHLGTGELFF	TGTGCCAGCCACCTGGGCACCGGGGAGCTGTTTTTT
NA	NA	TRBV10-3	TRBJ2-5	CAISESYRETQYF	TGTGCCATCAGTGAGTCGTATAGGGAGACCCAGTACTTC
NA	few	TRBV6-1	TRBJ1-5	CASRPSSNQPQHF	TGTGCCAGCAGGCCTTCTAGCAATCAGCCCCAGCATTTT
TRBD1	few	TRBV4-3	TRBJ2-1	CASSQVGTGVHEQFF	TGCGCCAGCAGCCAAGTGGGGACAGGGGTTCATGAGCAGTTCTTC
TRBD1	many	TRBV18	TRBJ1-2	CASSPGTGGVLGYTF	TGTGCCAGCTCACCGGGGACAGGGGGCGTATTAGGCTACACCTTC